Below are 17 T cell receptor beta chains sequenced from a single sample in a study of Ad26.COV2.S vaccination and SARS-CoV-2 variants. The table came from immunoSEQ multiplex PCR; TCRdb's copy has only in-frame clones and leaves some out. Of some 290,000 clones listed, 70% to 90% are singletons. Treatment in this sample: around 19 received Ad26.COV2.S at low or high dose, single or two shots; 5 received placebo; per-sample allocation not given. The investigators took samples on day 63 after the first vaccine or placebo injection. Sequencing was performed on peripheral blood, taken in a trial of Ad26.COV2.S vaccine versus placebo. Every receptor here comes from a person between 18 and 59 years old who received the Ad26.COV2.S COVID-19 vaccine or a placebo.

The count of this clone is one. The rearrangement joins TRBV19 to TRBJ1-3; D gene unclear. Germline lookup yields CDR1 LNHDA and CDR2 SQIVND (reference sequence). The CDR3 is made up of 14 amino acids. Trimming stripped 6 bases from V and 0 bases from J, with 9 bases between. CDR3 in amino acids: CASRSTSSGNTIYF. CDR3 bases: TGTGCCAGTAGATCCACGTCCTCTGGAAACACCATATATTTT.

The chain uses TRBV28 and TRBJ1-6; D unclear. V shed 5 bases and J shed 6 bases, with 14 bases lying between them. Germline V gene sequence: CDR1 MDHEN, CDR2 SYDVKM. This CDR3 has 15 residues. The CDR3 region has the DNA TGTGCCAGCAGTCCAACACCAATCTCTAATTCACCCCTCCACTTT. Protein sequence: CASSPTPISNSPLHF.

The chain carries TRBV7-6 and TRBJ2-2, with D possibly being TRBD1 (6 bases). The CDR3 spans 16 residues. The germline CDR1 and CDR2 sequences are SGHVS and FNYEAQ. V lost 2 bases and J lost 7, with 17 bases in between. CDR3 sequence: CASSLHREGRNGELFF. CDR3 bases: TGTGCCAGCAGCTTACACAGGGAAGGACGCAACGGGGAGCTGTTTTTT.

As regards this clone: Other DNA sequences in this specimen translate into the identical CDR3. Here the CDR3 reads CASGLSGANVLTF. For the CDR3, the DNA is TGTGCTAGTGGTTTATCTGGGGCCAACGTCCTGACTTTC. The chain has TRBV12-5 and TRBJ2-6; D uncertain. V dropped 3 bases and J dropped 1 base, with 1 base sitting between them. The germline V gene has CDR1 LGHNT and CDR2 FRNRAP. The CDR3 is made up of 13 amino acids.

The chain employs TRBV19 and TRBJ2-3; 8 positions agree with TRBD1. Germline values: CDR1 LNHDA, CDR2 SQIVND (reference sequence). CDR3 size: 15 residues. V lost 6 bases and J lost 2; bases outside the gene matches: 7. The CDR3 DNA sequence: TGTGCCAGTAGCCGGACAGGGTTTGACACAGATACGCAGTATTTT. This encodes CASSRTGFDTDTQYF.

This clone was counted ten times or more. The genes are TRBV21-1 and TRBJ2-5; TRBD2, as called in the table, went unchecked against the DNA. TRBV21-1 corresponds to a pseudogene. This CDR3 has 11 amino acids. CDR3 residues: CASSKPRAQYF. CDR3 DNA sequence: TGTGCCAGCAGCAAACCCCGGGCCCAGTACTTC.

In its sample, this clone was seen once. The chain uses TRBV28 and TRBJ2-2; 10 nucleotides match TRBD1. Trimming cost V 4 bases and J 6 bases; bases outside gene matches: 17. The CDR3 is 19 residues long. Germline V CDR1 and CDR2: MDHEN, SYDVKM. The CDR3 loop reads CASSSSWARQGASSGELFF. For the CDR3, the DNA is TGTGCCAGCAGTTCTTCCTGGGCCCGACAGGGGGCGTCATCCGGGGAGCTGTTTTTT.

This sequence joins TRBV4-1 and TRBJ1-4, with TRBD1 identical over 7 bases. Germline CDR1 is MGHRA and CDR2 is YSYEKL. The CDR3 is made up of 15 amino acids. The V segment lost 3 bases and the J segment 8 bases; nucleotides outside the gene matches: 9. The CDR3: CASSQRQGGEEKLFF. The DNA of the CDR3 is TGCGCCAGCAGCCAGAGACAGGGAGGCGAAGAAAAACTGTTTTTT.

V gene TRBV14 combines with J gene TRBJ2-5, with D possibly TRBD2 on 5 matching bases. Germline CDR1 and CDR2: SGHDN and FVKESK. Trimming shortened V by 0 bases and J by 5 bases, and 19 bases separated the two germline ends. The CDR3 contains 17 residues. In DNA form, the CDR3 reads TGTGCCAGCAGCCAAGATAAGAAGGGCTTGACGGGGGAGACCCAGTACTTC. Encoded protein: CASSQDKKGLTGETQYF.

The rearrangement uses TRBV5-1 and TRBJ2-1; D is undetermined. Germline V gene lookup returns CDR1 SGHRS and CDR2 YFSETQ. The CDR3 has 16 amino acids. Trimming removed 0 bases at V and 0 bases at J, with 10 bases between. CDR3 bases: TGCGCCAGCAGCTTGGATGGACGACGCTCCTACAATGAGCAGTTCTTC. As protein: CASSLDGRRSYNEQFF. The full variable domain, completed using reference TRBV5-1 and TRBJ2-1, is KAGVTQTPRYLIKTRGQQVTLSCSPISGHRSVSWYQQTPGQGLQFLFEYFSETQRNKGNFPGRFSGRQFSNSRSEMNVSTLELGDSALYLCASSLDGRRSYNEQFFGPGTRLTVL.

The chain couples TRBV7-2 to TRBJ1-5, with TRBD1 as a possible D gene (6 bases). Germline V gene data show CDR1 as SGHTA and CDR2 as FQGNSA. Trimming removed 3 bases at V and 7 bases at J, with 16 bases between. This CDR3 spans 15 amino acids. Here the CDR3 reads CASSFDSSGGQPQHF. As DNA, the CDR3 is TGTGCCAGCAGCTTTGACTCCTCCGGGGGCCAGCCCCAGCATTTT.

This clone was counted ten times or more. The rearrangement uses TRBV5-1 and TRBJ1-2, with 7 bases aligning to TRBD1. The CDR3 loop spans 13 amino acids. V shed 5 bases and J 7 bases; nucleotides not matched to a gene: 8. Germline V gene sequence: CDR1 SGHRS, CDR2 YFSETQ. CDR3 amino acids: CASSSEQGLGYTF. The CDR3 nucleotides read TGCGCCAGCAGTTCCGAACAGGGGCTTGGCTACACCTTC.

The V gene is TRBV27, the J gene TRBJ2-2; D gene uncertain. The length of the CDR3 is 14 residues. V was trimmed by 3 bases and J by 4 bases, leaving 9 bases between them. Germline CDR1 is MNHEY and CDR2 is SMNVEV (reference sequence). For the CDR3, the DNA is TGTGCCAGCAGTTTGGCAGGACGCACCGGGGAGCTGTTTTTT. Amino acids: CASSLAGRTGELFF.

The chain joins TRBV30 to TRBJ2-5; tentatively, D is TRBD2 (5 bases). The CDR3 runs 14 residues. Per the germline V gene, CDR1 is GTSNPN and CDR2 is SVGIG (reference sequence). Between the trimmed V and J ends, which lost 4 bases and 2 bases, there was a span of 14 bases. CDR3 sequence (DNA): TGTGCCTGGAACCTCGGGATAGTTCAAGAGACCCAGTACTTC. It specifies CAWNLGIVQETQYF. Together with reference TRBV30 and TRBJ2-5, the CDR3 gives the full variable domain: SQTIHQWPATLVQPVGSPLSLECTVEGTSNPNLYWYRQAAGRGLQLLFYSVGIGQISSEVPQNLSASRPQDRQFILSSKKLLLSDSGFYLCAWNLGIVQETQYFGPGTRLLVL.

This chain joins TRBV7-2 and TRBJ1-1; TRBD1 is a possible D gene (5 bases). Deletions cut 1 base from V and 0 bases from J, with 12 bases between. The CDR3 covers 16 residues. The germline CDR1 and CDR2 sequences are SGHTA and FQGNSA. The CDR3 here is CASSLGRARMNTEAFF. The CDR3 DNA sequence: TGTGCCAGCAGCTTAGGCAGGGCCCGAATGAACACTGAAGCTTTCTTT. The entire variable domain, with the rest obtained from reference TRBV7-2 and TRBJ1-1, is as follows: GAGVSQSPSNKVTEKGKDVELRCDPISGHTALYWYRQSLGQGLEFLIYFQGNSAPDKSGLPSDRFSAERTGGSVSTLTIQRTQQEDSAVYLCASSLGRARMNTEAFFGQGTRLTVV.

The CDR3 reads CASRADRGLLYGYTF. Here the CDR3 DNA reads TGTGCCAGCAGGGCGGACAGGGGGCTCCTCTATGGCTACACCTTC. This rearrangement joins TRBV5-6 to TRBJ1-2; the match to TRBD1 covers 11 bases. The J segment lost 4 bases and the V segment lost 5 bases, leaving 7 bases of the junction unmatched. The V gene's germline CDR1 is SGHDT and CDR2 YYEEEE. This CDR3 is 15 amino acids long.

The chain links TRBV11-2 to TRBJ2-5, with a weak D call TRBD2 (5 bases). Germline values: CDR1 SGHAT, CDR2 FQNNGV. Trimming removed 0 bases at V and 0 bases at J, with 14 bases between. The CDR3 contains 17 residues. The DNA of the CDR3 is TGTGCCAGCAGCTTAGAGGCTCGGGGTGCATACCAAGAGACCCAGTACTTC. Translating gives CASSLEARGAYQETQYF.